This section outlines one T cell receptor beta chain sequence together with its context. No cognate antigen has been identified for it. Base-call qualities are not available, and no considerably larger clone is one nucleotide away. The CDR3 runs 14 amino acids, cysteine and phenylalanine included. This entry keeps only the CDR3 DNA: 42 bases, framed from base 1. The germline V gene yields MNHEY for CDR1 and SVGAGI for CDR2. Relative to germline, V is missing 6 bases and J is missing 1 base, with 3 bases of the junction outside any gene match. The sample comes from a study of blood T cell repertoires in COVID-19 (dated by TCRdb to 2020 to 2021). With respect to the entire study: Samples covering the acute and convalescent phases of COVID-19 were provided by collaborators in the United States, Italy and Spain. The material from the prospective study consisted of cDNA or gDNA derived from T cells, B-cell-depleted T cells, or PBMCs. Subjects who had been exposed to COVID-19, were actively infected with it, or had recovered from it provided the deeply sampled blood TCRbeta repertoires that made up the dataset. The repertoires were made available in a free public database intended to serve as a resource for research on the immune response to SARS-CoV-2. The samples were drawn from two sources: the first 160 participants of the ongoing ImmuneRACE study, and 950 to 1,500 subjects contributed by 6 global collaborators. Sample metadata almost always included a de-identified subject ID, COVID-19 status, age in years and sex. Where available, HLA class I and class II types were taken from metadata supplied by the sample provider and were not determined by assay-based typing. The study at large found these results: How much clinical and demographic metadata was included differed by source and by participant, and the metadata was provided uncurated.

Each collaborating institution followed its own protocols to collect whole blood in K2EDTA tubes. For TCRbeta analysis, collaborator samples were shipped as frozen whole blood, as isolated PBMCs, or as DNA extracted from either sample type. The immunoSEQ Assay, a bias-controlled multiplex PCR, was used to amplify TCRbeta CDR3 regions from genomic DNA. The authors processed their data as follows. The number of nucleated cells in each sample was estimated by amplification of reference gene primers within the assay. To quantify the absolute abundance of each unique TCRbeta CDR3 rearrangement, sequence reads were collapsed and filtered. Productive Simpson clonality was computed per sample as the square root of Simpson's diversity index over productive rearrangements. TCRdb holds this immuneACCESS table with in-frame rearrangements only. Some clones are missing; in checked studies, unresolved V genes explain under half, and the rest has no known cause. V and J calls and clone size are those listed in that table; D and trimming were worked out from the DNA. The sample table lists about 89,000 clones, 75% to 90% of them with a count of one. 1.2% of the sample is taken by the ten largest.

The origin of this receptor is an elderly man with active or convalescent COVID-19. Sequencing input: peripheral blood. The sequence is built from TRBV6-5 and TRBJ2-5, with 9 junctional bases fitting TRBD1. The sequenced DNA is TGTGCCAGCAGCCGGGACAGGGTCCAAGAGACCCAGTACTTC. It translates to CASSRDRVQETQYF.